One sample yielded the 11 T cell receptor beta chains listed below, sequenced in a study of cytomegalovirus exposure and HLA in healthy donors. Vbeta (60) and Jbeta (13) primers were used in the PCR. Method: immunoSEQ multiplex PCR; TCRdb's copy keeps in-frame clones and lacks some. This sample has tens of thousands of clones; 60% to 75% occur once, and the top ten carry approximately 7%. Material for sequencing was PBMCs. These receptors all stem from a man aged 25-40 years in good health and CMV-seronegative.

In the case of this clone: The junction departs from germline at one end; a sequencing error may be responsible. The chain has TRBV15 and TRBJ1-2; 11 bases align to TRBD1. Germline loops: CDR1 LNHNV, CDR2 YYDKDF (reference sequence). The CDR3 sequence is 15 residues long. The CDR3 nucleotides read TGTGCCACCCGCAGGGACAGGGGGTCCCGGAGCGGCTACACCTTC. Its protein product is CATRRDRGSRSGYTF.

J is TRBJ2-1 and V is TRBV5-1; the D gene is possibly TRBD2 (5 bases). Trimming removed 0 bases from V and 8 bases from J, with 12 bases in between. The CDR3 runs 14 residues. Germline V gene lookup returns CDR1 SGHRS and CDR2 YFSETQ. CDR3 region: CASSLGERFDEQFF. The CDR3 bases are TGCGCCAGCAGCTTGGGGGAGCGTTTCGATGAGCAGTTCTTC.

CDR3 DNA: TGCGCCAGCCGTAGCGAACGGACTTTCGACGAGCAGTACTTC. It is translated as CASRSERTFDEQYF. The chain combines TRBV10-1 with TRBJ2-7, with D maybe TRBD2 (5 bases). This CDR3 has 14 amino acids. V was trimmed by 8 bases and J by 5 bases, leaving 19 bases between them. Germline values: CDR1 WNHNN, CDR2 SYGVQD (reference sequence).

The chain has TRBV29-1 and TRBJ1-1, with D unclear. The CDR3 sequence is 11 residues long. Per germline, CDR1 SQVTM and CDR2 ANQGSEA. The germline V and J ends were trimmed by 7 bases and 8 bases, with 14 bases remaining between them. CDR3 nucleotide sequence: TGCAGCGCACTTAGAGAGTTAGAAGCTTTCTTT. The encoded protein is CSALRELEAFF.

This chain joins TRBV4-2 and TRBJ2-7; tentative D call: TRBD1 (5 bases). The V gene lost 1 base and the J gene lost 2 bases, with 12 bases spanning the gap. This CDR3 region has 15 residues. Germline CDR1 reads LGHNA; CDR2 reads YNFKEQ. Here the CDR3 reads CASSQGRGITYEQYF. CDR3 nucleotide sequence: TGTGCCAGCAGCCAAGGAAGGGGCATTACCTACGAGCAGTACTTC.

Only one count was recorded for this clone. The V call is TRBV6-1, the J call TRBJ1-2, with 7 bases matching TRBD1. The CDR3 runs to 15 residues. The J segment lost 1 base and the V segment lost 6 bases, leaving 8 bases of the junction unmatched. Germline V gene sequence: CDR1 MNHNS, CDR2 SASEGT. The CDR3 reads CASSGDRDFNYGYTF. The CDR3 nucleotides are TGTGCCAGCAGCGGAGACAGGGACTTTAACTATGGCTACACCTTC.

The chain has TRBV6-5 and TRBJ1-5; TRBD1 matches 10 bases. CDR1 is MNHEY and CDR2 is SVGAGI in the germline V gene. The trim removed 5 bases at V and 7 bases at J, leaving 8 bases unmatched. The CDR3 covers 15 residues. This CDR3 is CASSGRTGGGQPQHF. CDR3 in DNA: TGTGCCAGCAGTGGACGGACAGGGGGAGGACAGCCCCAGCATTTT.

J is TRBJ2-5 and V is TRBV4-1; D is possibly TRBD1 (5 bases). With 4 bases removed from V and 4 bases from J, the gap between germline ends came to 22 bases. Germline values: CDR1 MGHRA, CDR2 YSYEKL. The CDR3 has 17 residues. The CDR3 loop reads CASSLKGMGSQGETQYF. The CDR3 nucleotides read TGCGCCAGCAGCCTCAAGGGGATGGGGTCCCAGGGAGAGACCCAGTACTTC.

The rearrangement links TRBV5-1 to TRBJ2-5; tentative D call: TRBD2 (6 bases). Germline V gene sequence: CDR1 SGHRS, CDR2 YFSETQ. V lost 4 bases and J 3 bases, leaving 10 bases between the germline ends. The CDR3 extends over 13 amino acids. The DNA of the CDR3 is TGCGCCAGCAGCATAGCGGTTAAAGAGACCCAGTACTTC. It encodes CASSIAVKETQYF.

By share, this clone counts as medium-sized. The V gene is TRBV6-1, the J gene TRBJ1-5; 12 positions match TRBD1. The CDR3 is 14 amino acids. Germline V gene data show CDR1 as MNHNS and CDR2 as SASEGT. The V gene end was trimmed by 8 bases and the J gene end by 6 bases; junction bases not matched to a gene: 5. This CDR3 reads CASSGTGGVQPQHF. The CDR3 DNA is TGTGCCAGCTCCGGGACAGGGGGCGTTCAGCCCCAGCATTTT.

This clone was counted a few times. V usage is TRBV21-1 and J usage is TRBJ2-1; TRBD2 is the table's D call, not checked against the DNA. TRBV21-1 is described as a pseudogene. The CDR3 has 13 residues. CDR3 in DNA: TGTGCCAGCAGCACTTCAGGACTAGGTGAGCAGTTCTTC. Its protein product is CASSTSGLGEQFF.